A selection of T cell receptor beta chains follows, all from one sample in a study of cytomegalovirus exposure and HLA in healthy donors. TCRdb's table, derived via immunoSEQ multiplex PCR, lists solely in-frame clones and lacks some. The table gives around 200,000 clones; the top ten clones make up approximately 0.72% of it. The material sequenced was PBMCs. These TCRs come from a woman younger than 30 in good health and CMV-seropositive. CDR3s include the opening cysteine and the closing phenylalanine or tryptophan. Fields, in order: V gene, CDR3 length, D gene, J gene, CDR3 DNA, CDR3 protein. A D gene is named only where the DNA matches it firmly.

TRBV28	13	.	TRBJ1-1	TGTGCCAGCAGTTTGGGGCAGGGAATTGAAGCTTTCTTT	CASSLGQGIEAFF
TRBV7-7	14	.	TRBJ1-1	TGTGCTAGCAGTAAGATACAGGCGGGGACTGAAGCTTTCTTT	CASSKIQAGTEAFF
TRBV19	14	TRBD2	TRBJ2-7	TGTGCCAGTAGTCGCGCGGGGGGCTCCTACGAGCAGTACTTC	CASSRAGGSYEQYF
TRBV5-1	14	TRBD2	TRBJ2-1	TGCGCCAGCAGCGAGGGCGGGGGGTCTGAGGAGCAGTTCTTC	CASSEGGGSEEQFF
TRBV2	14	.	TRBJ1-5	TGTGCCAGCAGGGACGGGACACCAAATCAGCCCCAGCATTTT	CASRDGTPNQPQHF
TRBV19	12	.	TRBJ1-1	TGTGCCAGTAGTCGACAGAACACTGAAGCTTTCTTT	CASSRQNTEAFF
TRBV27	17	TRBD2	TRBJ2-3	TGTGCCAGTCGACTAGCGGGGGGGCTTCGGGTTCTCGATACGCAGTATTTT	CASRLAGGLRVLDTQYF
TRBV2	11	.	TRBJ2-7	TGTGCCAGCAGGGGCTATGGGGAGCAGTACTTC	CASRGYGEQYF
TRBV6-1	17	TRBD1	TRBJ1-5	TGTGCCAGCAGTGGGAACAGGGGAGTATACAGCAATCAGCCCCAGCATTTT	CASSGNRGVYSNQPQHF
TRBV5-1	14	.	TRBJ2-7	TGCGCCAGCAGCTTGGTGTCAGGCTCCTACGAGCAGTACTTC	CASSLVSGSYEQYF
TRBV5-4	16	.	TRBJ1-2	TGTGCCAGCAGCCTTCAGCGGGACATTCCCCCTCGGGGCTACACCTTC	CASSLQRDIPPRGYTF
TRBV10-3	13	.	TRBJ1-5	TGTGCCATCAGTGACATGAGCAATCAGCCCCAGCATTTT	CAISDMSNQPQHF
TRBV5-1	15	.	TRBJ2-6	TGCGCCAGCAGCGAACCCGGGGGTGGGGCCAACGTCCTGACTTTC	CASSEPGGGANVLTF
TRBV10-1	15	.	TRBJ1-1	TGCGCCAGCAGTGAACGCCAGGGCTTTAACACTGAAGCTTTCTTT	CASSERQGFNTEAFF
TRBV2	16	.	TRBJ2-4	TGTGCCAGCAGTGTCGAGGCTTTCGTAGCCAAAAACATTCAGTACTTC	CASSVEAFVAKNIQYF
TRBV5-1	14	TRBD1	TRBJ2-5	TGCGCCAGCAGCCAGGGACAGGGGTTGGAGACCCAGTACTTC	CASSQGQGLETQYF
TRBV18	13	TRBD1	TRBJ1-1	TGTGCCAGCTCACGGACAGGTTTGACTGAAGCTTTCTTT	CASSRTGLTEAFF
TRBV12-2	14	.	TRBJ1-2	TGTGCAAGTCGCTTAGGGAAAAGGGGTCCTGGCTACACCTTC	CASRLGKRGPGYTF